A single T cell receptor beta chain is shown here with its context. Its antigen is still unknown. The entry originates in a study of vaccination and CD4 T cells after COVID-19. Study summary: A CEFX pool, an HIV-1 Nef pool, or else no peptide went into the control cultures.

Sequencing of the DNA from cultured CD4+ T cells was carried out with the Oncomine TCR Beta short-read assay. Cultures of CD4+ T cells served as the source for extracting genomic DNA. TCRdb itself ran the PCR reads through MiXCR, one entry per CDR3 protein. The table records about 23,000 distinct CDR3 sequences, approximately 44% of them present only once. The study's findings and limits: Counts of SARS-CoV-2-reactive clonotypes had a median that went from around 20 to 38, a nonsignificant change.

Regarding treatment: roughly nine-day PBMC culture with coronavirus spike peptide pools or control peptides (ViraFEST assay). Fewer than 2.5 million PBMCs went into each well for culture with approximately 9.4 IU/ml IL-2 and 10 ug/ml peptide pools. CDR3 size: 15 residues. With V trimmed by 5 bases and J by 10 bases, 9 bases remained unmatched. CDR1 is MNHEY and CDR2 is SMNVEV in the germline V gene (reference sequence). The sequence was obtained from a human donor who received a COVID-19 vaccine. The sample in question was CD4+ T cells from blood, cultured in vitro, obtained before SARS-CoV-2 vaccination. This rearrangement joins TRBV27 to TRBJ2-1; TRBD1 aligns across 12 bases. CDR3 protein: CASSVPGQGAREQFF. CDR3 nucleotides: TGTGCCAGCAGTGTGCCGGGACAGGGGGCTCGGGAGCAGTTCTTC.